This TCR beta chain was sequenced during a study of CD8+ T cells in alopecia areata. About the study: Severity in treated patients was scored by percentage of scalp area affected. Findings of the study overall: Possibly because of HLA-related factors, TCR sharing was less clear across patients than in mice.

Reverse transcription of extracted RNA yielded cDNA, which provided the sequencing template. Assay used: immunoSEQ multiplex PCR; TCRdb lists only in-frame clones, some missing. In the table there are around 200,000 clones, around 60% of which are singletons. The ends were cut back, 4 bases at V and 4 bases at J, with 9 bases in the middle. CDR1 and CDR2 (germline): GTSNPN, SVGIG (reference sequence). The CDR3 extends over 12 amino acids. Points on this clone: Antigen unknown.

Treatment reported: oral pan-JAK inhibitor, 5-10 mg twice daily. The sample consisted of CD8+ T cells sorted from blood, taken at week 24, from a patient treated with tofacitinib. This sequence was found in a human donor with alopecia areata. This chain links TRBV30 with TRBJ2-3, with D unresolved. CDR3 region: CAWILSADTQYF. Here the CDR3 DNA reads TGTGCCTGGATCTTAAGCGCAGATACGCAGTATTTT.